Listed below are T cell receptor beta chains from one sample, sequenced in a study of blood T cells in healthy people across ages. Via MiXCR, TCRdb re-called the 5' RACE reads, giving one row per CDR3 protein. The table includes roughly 1,700,000 distinct CDR3 sequences, under 30% detected once. Sequencing used blood. The receptors derive from a woman aged 25 to 39 in good health. Both conserved end residues are part of each CDR3. The D gene is left open where the match is weak. The size entry is marked missing in some rows and otherwise reads once, few, many or a size class.

13 | TRBJ2-1 | few | TRBV20-1 | - | CSARVKGKNEQFF | TGCAGTGCTAGAGTGAAGGGAAAGAATGAGCAGTTCTTC
14 | TRBJ2-7 | few | TRBV7-2 | TRBD1 | CASSPRDRVGEQYF | TGTGCCAGCAGCCCAAGGGACAGGGTGGGCGAGCAGTACTTC
16 | TRBJ2-5 | - | TRBV11-2 | TRBD2 | CASSFRGGQHDNEQYF | TGTGCCAGCAGCTTTCGGGGGGGCCAACACGACAATGAGCAGTACTTC
15 | TRBJ2-1 | many | TRBV7-2 | - | CASSVGRGGYNEQFF | TGTGCCAGCAGCGTGGGTAGGGGAGGCTACAATGAGCAGTTCTTC
15 | TRBJ1-6 | - | TRBV27 | TRBD1 | CASTFRTGSSSPLHF | TGTGCCAGCACCTTTCGGACAGGGTCGAGTTCACCCCTCCACTTT
15 | TRBJ2-1 | - | TRBV2 | - | CASSEETSSYNEQFF | TGTGCCAGCAGTGAAGAGACTAGCTCCTACAATGAGCAGTTCTTC
15 | TRBJ1-5 | many | TRBV28 | - | CASSLGGTAVQPQHF | TGTGCCAGCAGTTTAGGTGGGACGGCCGTCCAGCCCCAGCATTTT
15 | TRBJ2-7 | - | TRBV9 | - | CASSGLATSSYEQYF | TGTGCCAGCAGCGGCCTAGCGACTAGTTCCTACGAGCAGTACTTC
15 | TRBJ2-3 | few | TRBV11-2 | - | CASSLLVLGTDTQYF | TGTGCCAGCAGCCTTCTCGTACTCGGCACAGATACGCAGTATTTT
12 | TRBJ2-7 | many | TRBV28 | - | CASSDQYYEQYF | TGTGCCAGCAGCGACCAATACTACGAGCAGTACTTC
18 | TRBJ2-7 | many | TRBV7-2 | - | CASSYTSLRGNLPYEQYF | TGTGCCAGCAGCTATACCTCATTGCGGGGTAATCTACCCTACGAGCAGTACTTC
14 | TRBJ1-1 | few | TRBV6-2/TRBV6-3 | TRBD1 | CASSSETTGAEAFF | TGTGCCAGCAGTTCAGAAACTACAGGGGCCGAAGCTTTCTTT
16 | TRBJ2-7 | many | TRBV28 | - | CASPPDGATHSYEQYF | TGTGCCAGCCCCCCAGACGGGGCAACCCACTCCTACGAGCAGTACTTC
13 | TRBJ2-7 | many | TRBV11-1 | TRBD2 | CASSLTSGGVQYF | TGTGCCAGCAGCTTAACCAGCGGGGGTGTGCAGTACTTC
17 | TRBJ2-5 | - | TRBV7-2 | - | CASSDQSRDRYKDTQYF | TGTGCCAGCAGCGATCAGTCCCGTGACAGATATAAAGACACCCAGTACTTC
15 | TRBJ2-7 | - | TRBV10-3 | - | CAISESGVSSYEQYF | TGTGCCATCAGTGAATCCGGAGTGAGCTCCTACGAGCAGTACTTC